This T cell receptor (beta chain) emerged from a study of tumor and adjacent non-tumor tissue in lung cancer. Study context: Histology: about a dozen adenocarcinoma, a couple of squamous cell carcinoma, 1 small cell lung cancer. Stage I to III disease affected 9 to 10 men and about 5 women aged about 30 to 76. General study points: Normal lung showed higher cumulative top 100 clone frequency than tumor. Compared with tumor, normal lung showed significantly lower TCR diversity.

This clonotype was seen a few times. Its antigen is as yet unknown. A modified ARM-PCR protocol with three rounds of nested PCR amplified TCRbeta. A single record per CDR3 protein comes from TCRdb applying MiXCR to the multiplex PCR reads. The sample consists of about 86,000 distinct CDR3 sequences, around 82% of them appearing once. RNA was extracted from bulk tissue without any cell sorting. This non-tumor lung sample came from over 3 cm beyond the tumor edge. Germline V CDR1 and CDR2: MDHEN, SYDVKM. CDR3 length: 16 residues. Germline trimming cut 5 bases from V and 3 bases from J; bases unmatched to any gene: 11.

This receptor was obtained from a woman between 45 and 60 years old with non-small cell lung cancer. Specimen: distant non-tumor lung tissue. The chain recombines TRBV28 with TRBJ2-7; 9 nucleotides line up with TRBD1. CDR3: CASSLMPGTGRYEQYF. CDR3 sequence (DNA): TGTGCCAGCAGTCTTATGCCCGGGACAGGGCGCTACGAGCAGTACTTC.